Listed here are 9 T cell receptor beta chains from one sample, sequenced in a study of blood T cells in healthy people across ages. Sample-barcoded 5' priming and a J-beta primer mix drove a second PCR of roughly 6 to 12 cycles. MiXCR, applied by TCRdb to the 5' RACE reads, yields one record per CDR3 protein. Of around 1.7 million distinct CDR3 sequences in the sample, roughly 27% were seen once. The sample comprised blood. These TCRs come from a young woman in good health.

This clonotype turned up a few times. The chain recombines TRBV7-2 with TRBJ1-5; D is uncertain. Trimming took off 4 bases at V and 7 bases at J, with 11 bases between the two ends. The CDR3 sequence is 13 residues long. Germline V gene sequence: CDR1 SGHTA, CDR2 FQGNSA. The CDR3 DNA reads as TGTGCCAGCAGCTCCCTGCGAGGGCAGCCCCAGCATTTT. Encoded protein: CASSSLRGQPQHF.

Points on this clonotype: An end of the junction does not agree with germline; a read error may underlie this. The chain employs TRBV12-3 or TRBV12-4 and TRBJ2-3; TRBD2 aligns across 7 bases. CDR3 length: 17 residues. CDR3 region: CVSSPRGWGGSTDTQYF. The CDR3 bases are TGTGTCAGCAGTCCCCGGGGGTGGGGGGGGTCCACAGATACGCAGTATTTT.

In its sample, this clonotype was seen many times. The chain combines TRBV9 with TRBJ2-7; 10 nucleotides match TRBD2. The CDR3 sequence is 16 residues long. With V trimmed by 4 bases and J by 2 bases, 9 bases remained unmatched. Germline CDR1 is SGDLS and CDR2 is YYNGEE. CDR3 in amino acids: CASSSQIAGGTYEQYF. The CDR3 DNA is TGTGCCAGCAGCTCTCAGATAGCGGGGGGAACCTACGAGCAGTACTTC.

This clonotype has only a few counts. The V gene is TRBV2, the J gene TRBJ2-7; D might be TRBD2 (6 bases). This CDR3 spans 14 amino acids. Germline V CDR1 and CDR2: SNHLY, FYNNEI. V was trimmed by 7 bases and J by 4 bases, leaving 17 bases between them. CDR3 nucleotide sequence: TGTGCCAGCAATGGACCCGGGGGAGGATACGAGCAGTACTTC. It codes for CASNGPGGGYEQYF.

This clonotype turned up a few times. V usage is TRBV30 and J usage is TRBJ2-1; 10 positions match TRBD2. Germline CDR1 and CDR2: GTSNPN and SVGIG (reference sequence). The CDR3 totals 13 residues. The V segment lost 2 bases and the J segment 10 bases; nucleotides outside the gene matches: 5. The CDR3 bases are TGTGCCTGGAGTAGCGGGACTAGCGTCGAGCAGTTCTTC. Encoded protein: CAWSSGTSVEQFF.

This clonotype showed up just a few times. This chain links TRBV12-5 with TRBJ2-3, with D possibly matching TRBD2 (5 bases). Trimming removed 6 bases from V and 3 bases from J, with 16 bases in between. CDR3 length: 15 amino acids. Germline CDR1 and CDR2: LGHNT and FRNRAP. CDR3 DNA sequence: TGTGCTAGTGGCCCCAGCGGCCTTCGGACAGATACGCAGTATTTT. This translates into CASGPSGLRTDTQYF.

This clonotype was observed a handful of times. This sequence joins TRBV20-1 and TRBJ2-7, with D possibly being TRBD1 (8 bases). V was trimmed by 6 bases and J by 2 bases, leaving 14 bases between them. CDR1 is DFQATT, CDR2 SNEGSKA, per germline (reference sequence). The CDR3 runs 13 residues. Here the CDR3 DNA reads TGCAGTGCAAGGACAGGGAGGGCCTACGAGCAGTACTTC. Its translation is CSARTGRAYEQYF.

The CDR3 DNA sequence: TGCGCCAGCAGCGATGGACAGACTCCACCTGAAGCTTTCTTT. As protein: CASSDGQTPPEAFF. The chain is built from TRBV5-1 and TRBJ1-1, with a tentative D call TRBD1 (6 bases). The CDR3 runs 14 residues. V was clipped by 4 bases and J by 6 bases, with 16 bases between them. Per germline, CDR1 SGHRS and CDR2 YFSETQ. Using reference TRBV5-1 and TRBJ1-1 for the parts outside the CDR3, the full variable domain is KAGVTQTPRYLIKTRGQQVTLSCSPISGHRSVSWYQQTPGQGLQFLFEYFSETQRNKGNFPGRFSGRQFSNSRSEMNVSTLELGDSALYLCASSDGQTPPEAFFGQGTRLTVV.

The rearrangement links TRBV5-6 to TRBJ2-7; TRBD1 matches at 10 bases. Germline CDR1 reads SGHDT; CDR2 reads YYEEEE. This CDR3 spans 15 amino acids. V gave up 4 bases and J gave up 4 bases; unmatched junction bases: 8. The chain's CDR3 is CASSQGQGGRYEQYF. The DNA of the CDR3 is TGTGCCAGCAGCCAAGGACAGGGGGGCCGGTACGAGCAGTACTTC.